This T cell receptor (beta chain) was sequenced during a study of beta chain features in type 1 diabetes (dated by TCRdb to the late 2010s). For context, the study as a whole: Patients and healthy donors did not differ in mean age, gender distribution, total cell number or subset yield. A total of 100 million to 140 million sorted cells were examined across all samples, and the number of cells per subset was strongly correlated with RNA yield. The study compared the TCRB repertoires of sorted circulating CD4+ T cell subsets in recently diagnosed type 1 diabetes patients with those in matched healthy donors. Regulatory and stem cell-like memory subsets were isolated from only 8 patients and about eight healthy donors, whereas naive and central memory subsets came from all 30 or so donors.

A single peripheral blood draw of about 116 mL on average was collected from each donor into heparinised tubes. A BD FACSAria II was used to sort naive, central memory, regulatory and stem cell-like memory CD4+ T cells with a panel that included CD45RO, CCR7, CD25, CD127, CD95 and CD27. A purity above 95% was achieved for all sorted populations. Right away, PBMCs were isolated by Lymphoprep density gradient centrifugation and were stained directly, with no culture step. To minimize batch effects, samples were stained and sorted in pairs, one healthy donor with one patient per experiment. A note on this clone: Its antigen target is currently unknown. The record has no base qualities; no much larger clone is one base away.

Based on the germline V gene, the CDR1 and CDR2 sequences are SQVTM and ANQGSEA. Inclusive of the bounding cysteine and phenylalanine, the CDR3 is 14 residues long. The read is trimmed to its CDR3 DNA, 42 bases read in frame from base 1. Clipping removes 6 bases from V and 1 base from J, with 5 as the unmatched junction base count. The entire isolated RNA was reverse transcribed using the High Capacity cDNA Reverse Transcription Kit, and thus expressed TCRB transcripts were sequenced. Deep immunoSEQ sequencing was performed on naive, central memory and regulatory T cell samples, with an average of around 3.5 million total reads per sample. After sorted cells were lysed in RLT buffer, RNA was extracted with DNase-treated RNeasy Micro or Mini kits, with the choice depending on cell number. Each cell subset was processed on its own to prevent cross-contamination, while patient and healthy donor samples were processed together. The immunoSEQ multiplex PCR was used to amplify TCRB sequences from cDNA, generating 87-bp fragments that spanned the CDR3 region. Amplicons were sequenced on the Illumina HiSeq platform. Per the original workflow: Synthetic template baselines were used to correct PCR bias computationally, reads within Hamming distance 2 were collapsed together, and singletons that could not be merged were discarded. Reads were aligned against IMGT to assign V, D and J genes, CDR3 length and insertions or deletions at six rearrangement sites. Clonotype counts were normalized to sorted cell number within each subset before computing true diversity and Gini coefficients with the tcR R package. Repertoire sharing was quantified using the overlap coefficient calculated on TCRB nucleotide sequences. As a proxy for the pre-selection repertoire, out-of-frame TCRB sequences from naive cells were analyzed. Sourced from immuneACCESS, this table was stored by TCRdb with only in-frame sequences that have V and J called. A share of the clones is absent; for the studies checked, an unresolved V gene accounts for under half, and the remainder has no known explanation. V and J calls and clone size are as listed in that table; D and trimming were resolved from the DNA. In this sample the table shows around 710,000 clones, around 12% of which occur a single time. The biggest ten clones account for more than 0.095% of the sample.

Beyond this particular receptor, the publication reports: Patients with type 1 diabetes made fewer insertions and deleted more nucleotides at VDJ recombination sites, implying thymic rearrangement abnormalities. Sequencing cDNA rather than genomic DNA could over-represent highly expressing activated cells, although activation and CD3 levels did not differ between groups. Naive, central memory and regulatory TCRB repertoires appeared to be more similar among patients than among healthy donors. Because small numbers of individuals were included in the HLA sub-analyses, any influence of HLA type on TCRB rearrangement was left unresolved. PCR may preferentially amplify shorter templates, but because patient and control samples were amplified and corrected together, any resulting skew would affect both groups equally. A moderate but significant shortening of TCRB CDR3 length was observed in type 1 diabetes patients in all four CD4+ subsets.

The chain is made from TRBV29-1 and TRBJ2-2; 7 of the junction bases match TRBD1. This sequence originates from a man aged 30 to 45 with type 1 diabetes. The sample consisted of naive CD4+ T cells from blood. The cell subset or site label corresponds to: true naive CD4+ T cells. The DNA sequence follows: TGCAGCGTCCTGGGACAGATGAACACCGGGGAGCTGTTTTTT. Translation gives CSVLGQMNTGELFF.